These T cell receptor beta chains were read from a single sample in a study of blood T cell repertoires in COVID-19. TCRdb keeps only in-frame clones here, not all; method: immunoSEQ multiplex PCR. The sample gives over 50,000 clones, roughly 79% of which show up once; under 15% is in the top ten. Sample: peripheral blood. The receptors stem from a human donor with active or convalescent COVID-19. The donor label of this sample is uncertain. The CDR3 runs from the conserved cysteine through the conserved F or W. D genes are given only for firm matches. Some rows have no size entry. The others give once, few or many, or a class for an expanded clone.

>TRBD2|TRBJ2-1|.|TRBV9
TGTGCCAGCAGCCTAAGGACTAGCGGGAGCTCCTACAATGAGCAGTTCTTC
CASSLRTSGSSYNEQFF
>TRBD1|TRBJ2-5|.|TRBV5-1
TGCGCCAGCAGCAAGGGACAGGGGATTGGGGCCCAGTACTTC
CASSKGQGIGAQYF
>TRBD2|TRBJ2-7|.|TRBV24-1
TGTGCCACCAGTGATGGTGGACTAGCGGGAAATAGTTACGAGCAGTACTTC
CATSDGGLAGNSYEQYF
>.|TRBJ2-5|.|TRBV24-1
TGTGCCACCAGCGGGGCGGGGCCCGAACACCAAGAGACCCAGTACTTC
CATSGAGPEHQETQYF
>.|TRBJ1-6|.|TRBV4-2
TGTGCCAGCAGCCAGAGGACAATAGGTGGTGGAGATTCACCCCTCCACTTT
CASSQRTIGGGDSPLHF
>.|TRBJ1-4|.|TRBV4-3
TGCGCCAGCAGCCAAGATAGGGGCCGGCTTAATGAAAAACTGTTTTTT
CASSQDRGRLNEKLFF
>TRBD1|TRBJ1-1|.|TRBV3-1/TRBV3-2
TGTGCCAGCAGCCAAGATGGAGGGGGCAGAACTGAAGCTTTCTTT
CASSQDGGGRTEAFF
>TRBD1|TRBJ1-2|once|TRBV10-3
TGTGCCATCCGGATCGAGGGACAGGGGGCCTATGGCTACACCTTC
CAIRIEGQGAYGYTF
>TRBD2|TRBJ2-4|.|TRBV7-3
TGTGCCAGCAGCTTAACGGGGGGGAGAAACATTCAGTACTTC
CASSLTGGRNIQYF
>.|TRBJ1-2|.|TRBV11-2
TGTGCCAGCAGCTCCTACAGGGAAAATTATGGCTACACCTTC
CASSSYRENYGYTF
>TRBD1|TRBJ1-5|few|TRBV28
TGTGCCAGCAGGACAGGGTCGGTCCAGCCCCAGCATTTT
CASRTGSVQPQHF
>TRBD1|TRBJ1-2|.|TRBV2
TGTGCCAGCAGACCGGGACAGGGTTCTAACTATGGCTACACCTTC
CASRPGQGSNYGYTF
>TRBD1|TRBJ1-1|few|TRBV3-1/TRBV3-2
TGTGCCAGCAGCCCACAGGGGCCCATGAACACTGAAGCTTTCTTT
CASSPQGPMNTEAFF
>.|TRBJ2-4|.|TRBV5-6
TGTGCCAGCAGCTTCCCGACAGTCAAAAACATTCAGTACTTC
CASSFPTVKNIQYF
>.|TRBJ2-1|.|TRBV24-1
TGTGCCACCAGTGATTCTATGATACCCTACAATGAGCAGTTCTTC
CATSDSMIPYNEQFF
>TRBD1|TRBJ2-7|.|TRBV4-3
TGCGCCAGCAGCCAGGAAAGGACAGGGGGCATTGGCGAGCAGTACTTC
CASSQERTGGIGEQYF
>TRBD2|TRBJ2-7|.|TRBV4-2
TGTGCCAGCAGCCAGGGGACTAGCGGGACCTACGAGCAGTACTTC
CASSQGTSGTYEQYF
>.|TRBJ2-7|.|TRBV6-5
TGTGCCAGCATCGAACAGGCCGGCTACGAGCAGTACTTC
CASIEQAGYEQYF
>TRBD1|TRBJ1-2|.|TRBV12-3/TRBV12-4
TGTGCCAGCACCAGGGGGCGATATGGCTACACCTTC
CASTRGRYGYTF
>TRBD1|TRBJ2-7|.|TRBV19
TGTGCCAGTAGCCAAGGACAGGGCCCTTTTGAGCAGTACTTC
CASSQGQGPFEQYF
>.|TRBJ2-3|.|TRBV11-2
TGTGCCAGCAGCCACCCCAGGAACACAGATACGCAGTATTTT
CASSHPRNTDTQYF
>.|TRBJ2-1|.|TRBV6-5
TGTGCCAGCCGCTACAGGGAGCAGTTCTTC
CASRYREQFF
>TRBD2|TRBJ2-7|.|TRBV4-2
TGTGCCAGCAGCCAAGAGGCGACTAGCGGGAGCCTGAGCTCCTACGAGCAGTACTTC
CASSQEATSGSLSSYEQYF
>TRBD2|TRBJ2-5|once|TRBV24-1
TGTGCCACCAGTGAGGCAACTAGCGGGAGTGAAGAGACCCAGTACTTC
CATSEATSGSEETQYF
>TRBD1|TRBJ1-3|few|TRBV7-2
TGTGCCAGCAGCGCCTGGACAGGGACCTCTGGAAACACCATATATTTT
CASSAWTGTSGNTIYF
>TRBD2|TRBJ2-3|.|TRBV7-8
TGTGCCAGCAGCTTTAGCGGGAGGGCGGAGGATACGCAGTATTTT
CASSFSGRAEDTQYF
>.|TRBJ2-7|few|TRBV30
TGTGCCTGGAGTGACACAGGGTTGGAGCAGTACTTC
CAWSDTGLEQYF
>.|TRBJ1-1|.|TRBV7-3
TGTGCCAGCAGCTTAAAGCCGGGGATCACTGAAGCTTTCTTT
CASSLKPGITEAFF
>TRBD2|TRBJ2-5|.|TRBV7-2
TGTGCCAGCAGCTCGGGACTAGCGGGAGCATCCGAGACCCAGTACTTC
CASSSGLAGASETQYF
>TRBD1|TRBJ1-1|once|TRBV18
TGTGCCAGCTCACCGGCCGGGACAGGCCCTGAAGCTTTCTTT
CASSPAGTGPEAFF